The rows below give T cell receptor beta chains drawn from one sample of a study of CD4 T cells in relation to SARS-CoV-2 and coronaviruses. Measured with immunoSEQ multiplex PCR; TCRdb has only the in-frame clones, and not every one. The sample includes roughly 57,000 clones, around 86% seen only once; the top ten take roughly 1.5%. Sequencing used memory CD4+ T cells from PBMCs. These receptors were collected from a human donor in good health. Both conserved end residues are part of each CDR3. The D gene is left open where the match is weak. Not all rows give a size; the values are once, few, many and, for expanded clones, a class.

clone size: -
V gene: TRBV24-1
J gene: TRBJ2-2
D gene: TRBD1
CDR3 protein: CATSDPGTGTGELFF
CDR3 DNA: TGTGCCACCAGTGACCCCGGGACAGGCACCGGGGAGCTGTTTTTT

clone size: -
V gene: TRBV5-4
J gene: TRBJ1-2
D gene: TRBD1
CDR3 protein: CASSSDRGRSGYTF
CDR3 DNA: TGTGCCAGCAGTTCGGACAGGGGGCGGAGTGGCTACACCTTC

clone size: -
V gene: TRBV18
J gene: TRBJ1-1
D gene: TRBD1
CDR3 protein: CASSRDRGDTEAFF
CDR3 DNA: TGTGCCAGCTCACGGGACAGGGGAGACACTGAAGCTTTCTTT

clone size: -
V gene: TRBV6-2/TRBV6-3
J gene: TRBJ2-1
D gene: TRBD2
CDR3 protein: CASSYPQGTRLAGERGDEQFF
CDR3 DNA: TGTGCCAGCAGTTACCCCCAGGGGACGAGGCTAGCGGGAGAACGGGGCGATGAGCAGTTCTTC

clone size: -
V gene: TRBV19
J gene: TRBJ2-5
D gene: -
CDR3 protein: CASSKTVGGQETQYF
CDR3 DNA: TGTGCCAGTAGTAAGACCGTAGGGGGGCAAGAGACCCAGTACTTC

clone size: few
V gene: TRBV6-5
J gene: TRBJ1-2
D gene: TRBD1
CDR3 protein: CASRQTGLLGGYTF
CDR3 DNA: TGTGCCAGCAGGCAGACAGGGTTATTAGGTGGCTACACCTTC

clone size: -
V gene: TRBV27
J gene: TRBJ2-1
D gene: -
CDR3 protein: CASSSPVLLAKYNEQFF
CDR3 DNA: TGTGCCAGCAGTTCTCCGGTCTTGCTAGCGAAGTACAATGAGCAGTTCTTC

clone size: -
V gene: TRBV2
J gene: TRBJ1-2
D gene: -
CDR3 protein: CATAGSNRARAYGYTF
CDR3 DNA: TGTGCCACCGCGGGATCTAACAGGGCAAGAGCCTATGGCTACACCTTC

clone size: -
V gene: TRBV24-1
J gene: TRBJ2-1
D gene: TRBD2
CDR3 protein: CAASGRIDNEQFF
CDR3 DNA: TGTGCCGCTAGCGGGAGAATCGACAATGAGCAGTTCTTC

clone size: -
V gene: TRBV2
J gene: TRBJ2-5
D gene: -
CDR3 protein: CASIPASVQETQYF
CDR3 DNA: TGTGCCAGCATCCCCGCTAGCGTCCAAGAGACCCAGTACTTC

clone size: once
V gene: TRBV5-4
J gene: TRBJ2-7
D gene: TRBD2
CDR3 protein: CASSWPGTSGSEQYF
CDR3 DNA: TGTGCCAGCAGCTGGCCCGGGACTAGCGGGAGCGAGCAGTACTTC

clone size: -
V gene: TRBV2
J gene: TRBJ2-7
D gene: TRBD2
CDR3 protein: CASKRGSSSYEQYF
CDR3 DNA: TGTGCCAGCAAGCGGGGGTCGAGCTCCTACGAGCAGTACTTC

clone size: -
V gene: TRBV6-1
J gene: TRBJ1-1
D gene: -
CDR3 protein: CASSEVRGTEAFF
CDR3 DNA: TGTGCCAGCAGTGAAGTCCGGGGCACTGAAGCTTTCTTT